Below are 32 T cell receptor beta chains sequenced from a single sample in a study of OX40 agonist ivuxolimab in advanced cancers. TCRdb keeps only in-frame clones here, not all; method: immunoSEQ multiplex PCR. The profile covers about 34,000 clones, with around 83% appearing a single time and 2% to 3% taken by the ten largest. The specimen comprised CD4+ or CD8+ T cells sorted from blood, sampled in a trial of the OX40 agonist ivuxolimab. The receptors shown here come from an adult with an advanced solid tumor such as melanoma, head and neck, liver or kidney cancer.

This clone was counted a few times. This chain connects TRBV4-3 to TRBJ2-7, with 7 bases that match TRBD1. V was pared by 1 base and J by 4 bases, with 16 bases of the junction left unmatched. The germline V gene encodes CDR1 LGHNA and CDR2 YSLEER. The CDR3 consists of 18 residues. CDR3 bases: TGCGCCAGCAGCCAAGGTCCAGGGGGAAAGTCTCCCGATTACGAGCAGTACTTC. Translated: CASSQGPGGKSPDYEQYF.

The genes are TRBV9 and TRBJ2-1, with TRBD1 identical over 7 bases. The CDR3 contains 15 residues. Trimming cost V 4 bases and J 6 bases; bases outside gene matches: 10. Germline assignment: CDR1 SGDLS and CDR2 YYNGEE. For the CDR3, the DNA is TGTGCCAGCAGCCCTTCACAGGGGAAGGGCAATGAGCAGTTCTTC. It specifies CASSPSQGKGNEQFF.

This clone was counted a single time. The rearrangement uses TRBV28 and TRBJ1-3; D not resolved. The germline CDR1 and CDR2 sequences are MDHEN and SYDVKM. The CDR3 sequence is 12 residues long. V lost 5 bases and J lost 7, with 9 bases in between. CDR3 DNA sequence: TGTGCCAGCAGTCCCCGAACGAACACCATATATTTT. The encoded protein is CASSPRTNTIYF. The variable domain in full, with the rest retrieved from reference TRBV28 and TRBJ1-3, is DVKVTQSSRYLVKRTGEKVFLECVQDMDHENMFWYRQDPGLGLRLIYFSYDVKMKEKGDIPEGYSVSREKKERFSLILESASTNQTSMYLCASSPRTNTIYFGEGSWLTVV.

This sequence joins TRBV30 and TRBJ1-2, with a possible D match to TRBD1 (5 bases). V lost 5 bases and J 1 base, leaving 17 bases between the germline ends. This CDR3 has 15 residues. Germline V gene data show CDR1 as GTSNPN and CDR2 as SVGIG (reference sequence). The CDR3 region is CAWVGGGGNNYGYTF. The CDR3 nucleotides read TGTGCCTGGGTCGGCGGTGGGGGGAATAACTATGGCTACACCTTC.

The rearrangement uses TRBV9 and TRBJ2-3; 7 bases are a match to TRBD1. The CDR3 runs to 15 residues. The germline V gene encodes CDR1 SGDLS and CDR2 YYNGEE. The V segment lost 3 bases and the J segment 4 bases; nucleotides outside the gene matches: 8. CDR3 sequence reads: CASSATGFEADTQYF. CDR3 sequence (DNA): TGTGCCAGCAGCGCGACAGGGTTTGAAGCAGATACGCAGTATTTT.

Judged by abundance, this clone is medium-sized. The J gene is TRBJ1-2, the V gene TRBV27; D is uncertain. The V and J ends lost 6 bases and 1 base respectively, with 15 bases between them. Per germline, CDR1 MNHEY and CDR2 SMNVEV (reference sequence). The CDR3 runs 15 residues. The DNA of the CDR3 is TGTGCCAGCAGAGCCCCGGCGATGCTTAACTATGGCTACACCTTC. Amino acid sequence: CASRAPAMLNYGYTF.

The rearrangement links TRBV18 to TRBJ2-5; no reliable D call. The CDR3 is made up of 14 amino acids. Germline CDR1 KGHSH, CDR2 LQKENI. Trimming took off 3 bases at V and 2 bases at J, with 10 bases between the two ends. In nucleotides, the CDR3 is TGTGCCAGCTCACCCCGGCAGTCTCAAGAGACCCAGTACTTC. Encoded protein: CASSPRQSQETQYF. The entire variable domain, with the rest obtained from reference TRBV18 and TRBJ2-5, is as follows: NAGVMQNPRHLVRRRGQEARLRCSPMKGHSHVYWYRQLPEEGLKFMVYLQKENIIDESGMPKERFSAEFPKEGPSILRIQQVVRGDSAAYFCASSPRQSQETQYFGPGTRLLVL.

A few counts support this clone. The chain combines TRBV6-6 with TRBJ1-2, with TRBD1 matching 10 bases. With 6 bases clipped from V and 7 bases from J, the junction kept 8 bases outside the gene matches. CDR1 is MNHNY and CDR2 is SVGAGI in the germline V gene (reference sequence). This CDR3 comprises 14 residues. CDR3 in amino acids: CASRLGTGAAGYTF. CDR3 sequence (DNA): TGTGCCAGCAGGCTTGGGACAGGGGCGGCTGGCTACACCTTC.

The genes are TRBV7-2 and TRBJ1-2; 8 positions agree with TRBD1. This CDR3 spans 16 amino acids. The trim removed 1 base at V and 6 bases at J, leaving 10 bases unmatched. The germline CDR1 and CDR2 sequences are SGHTA and FQGNSA. The CDR3 protein is CASSLGGSGQENGYTF. The CDR3 nucleotides read TGTGCCAGCAGCTTAGGCGGTTCGGGACAGGAGAATGGCTACACCTTC. Complete variable domain (other parts from reference TRBV7-2 and TRBJ1-2): GAGVSQSPSNKVTEKGKDVELRCDPISGHTALYWYRQSLGQGLEFLIYFQGNSAPDKSGLPSDRFSAERTGGSVSTLTIQRTQQEDSAVYLCASSLGGSGQENGYTFGSGTRLTVV.

The gene calls are TRBV11-3 and TRBJ2-3; D gene uncertain. This CDR3 spans 14 amino acids. Trimming removed 1 base at V and 5 bases at J, with 10 bases between. Per the germline V gene, CDR1 is SGHNT and CDR2 is YENEEA. The CDR3, as DNA: TGTGCCAGCAGCTTAGGGCCCCCCGGAGATACGCAGTATTTT. This encodes CASSLGPPGDTQYF.

The chain links TRBV14 to TRBJ2-2; D unresolved. Germline lookup yields CDR1 SGHDN and CDR2 FVKESK. This CDR3 comprises 13 residues. The V and J ends lost 3 bases and 6 bases respectively, with 8 bases between them. DNA for the CDR3: TGTGCCAGCAGCCAGCTTGGGGCCGGGGAGCTGTTTTTT. Protein sequence: CASSQLGAGELFF.

This clone was counted once. The J gene is TRBJ1-1, the V gene TRBV4-1; D possibly corresponds to TRBD1 (6 bases). This CDR3 region has 15 residues. V lost 6 bases and J lost 5, with 19 bases in between. In germline, CDR1 is MGHRA, CDR2 YSYEKL. Written as DNA, the CDR3 is TGCGCCAGCAGTGACCTGGGGGCAGCATTGACTGAAGCTTTCTTT. Translating gives CASSDLGAALTEAFF.

V is TRBV6-6 and J is TRBJ2-1; D perhaps matches TRBD1 (6 bases). Trimming removed 5 bases from V and 6 bases from J, with 17 bases in between. Germline V lookup: CDR1 MNHNY, CDR2 SVGAGI (reference sequence). This CDR3 has 15 amino acids. CDR3 sequence reads: CASSPRDKIANEQFF. The DNA for the CDR3 is TGTGCCAGCAGTCCCCGGGACAAAATAGCCAATGAGCAGTTCTTC.

The sample holds a few counts of this clone. This chain uses TRBV7-2 with TRBJ1-6; D gene uncertain. V was clipped by 1 base and J by 10 bases, with 5 bases between them. Germline CDR1 is SGHTA and CDR2 is FQGNSA. The CDR3 totals 12 residues. CDR3 coding DNA: TGTGCCAGCAGCTTAGGTGGGTCACCCCTCCACTTT. Protein: CASSLGGSPLHF.

CDR3 protein: CAWSPPWDYGNTIYF. As DNA, the CDR3 is TGTGCCTGGAGTCCCCCGTGGGACTATGGAAACACCATATATTTT. This chain uses TRBV30 with TRBJ1-3, with a tentative D call TRBD1 (5 bases). With 2 bases removed from V and 3 bases from J, the gap between germline ends came to 14 bases. The CDR3 has 15 residues. CDR1 is GTSNPN and CDR2 is SVGIG in the germline V gene (reference sequence).

The chain couples TRBV4-1 to TRBJ2-3; TRBD2 matches at 7 bases. Germline values: CDR1 MGHRA, CDR2 YSYEKL. This CDR3 is 10 amino acids long. V shed 8 bases and J 8 bases; nucleotides not matched to a gene: 1. The CDR3 loop reads CASGLGTQYF. The CDR3 DNA sequence: TGCGCCAGCGGACTAGGTACGCAGTATTTT.

The chain recombines TRBV7-9 with TRBJ2-1; 8 bases fit TRBD1. Germline V gives CDR1 SEHNR, CDR2 FQNEAQ (reference sequence). The CDR3 spans 12 residues. V lost 5 bases to trimming and J lost 7 bases; unmatched junction nucleotides: 1. The CDR3 is CASSRTGNEQFF. As DNA, the CDR3 is TGTGCCAGCAGCCGGACAGGGAATGAGCAGTTCTTC.

The chain joins TRBV7-2 to TRBJ2-7; D not resolved. CDR3 length equals 13 residues. V lost 1 base and J 4 bases, leaving 8 bases between the germline ends. Germline assignment: CDR1 SGHTA and CDR2 FQGNSA. The CDR3 nucleotides are TGTACCAGCAGCTTAGGATTTCTATACGAGCAGTACTTC. It is translated as CTSSLGFLYEQYF.

CDR3 sequence reads: CASSDRRVSGAANVLTF. The DNA for the CDR3 is TGTGCCAGCAGTGACCGACGAGTATCGGGTGCGGCCAACGTCCTGACTTTC. This chain joins TRBV6-1 and TRBJ2-6, with D hard to call. V was trimmed by 3 bases and J by 6 bases, leaving 18 bases between them. Germline V CDR1 and CDR2: MNHNS, SASEGT. The CDR3 has 17 residues.

The rearrangement joins TRBV7-8 to TRBJ1-2; D possibly corresponds to TRBD1 (5 bases). CDR1 is SGHVS, CDR2 FQNEAQ, per germline. CDR3 length: 15 amino acids. V lost 3 bases, J lost 8 bases, and 19 bases lay in between. Here the CDR3 DNA reads TGTGCCAGCAGCTTCCGAACACGGGGGATGAACGGCTACACCTTC. Amino acids: CASSFRTRGMNGYTF.

The rearrangement joins TRBV9 to TRBJ2-7; D unresolved. The ends were cut back, 1 base at V and 4 bases at J, with 6 bases in the middle. CDR1 and CDR2 from the germline V gene are SGDLS and YYNGEE. This CDR3 is built from 12 residues. The DNA for the CDR3 is TGTGCCAGCAGCGTACATCCTTACGAGCAGTACTTC. This gives the protein CASSVHPYEQYF. Looking up the rest from reference TRBV9 and TRBJ2-7 gives the full variable domain: DSGVTQTPKHLITATGQRVTLRCSPRSGDLSVYWYQQSLDQGLQFLIQYYNGEERAKGNILERFSAQQFPDLHSELNLSSLELGDSALYFCASSVHPYEQYFGPGTRLTVT.

The chain combines TRBV2 with TRBJ1-4; 7 bases match TRBD1. This CDR3 has 14 amino acids. Trimming took 5 bases from V and 6 from J; bases not matched to a gene: 6. Germline assignment: CDR1 SNHLY and CDR2 FYNNEI. The CDR3 here is CASSRQGSDEKLFF. The CDR3, as DNA: TGTGCCAGCAGTCGACAGGGTTCGGATGAAAAACTGTTTTTT.

This chain links TRBV7-8 with TRBJ2-5; D uncertain. V was clipped by 1 base and J by 2 bases, with 5 bases between them. The CDR3 sequence is 13 residues long. In germline, CDR1 is SGHVS, CDR2 FQNEAQ. The CDR3 nucleotides read TGTGCCAGCAGCTTAGGGAGTCAAGAGACCCAGTACTTC. Protein sequence: CASSLGSQETQYF.

J is TRBJ2-7 and V is TRBV4-1, with 11 bases fitting TRBD2. Germline values: CDR1 MGHRA, CDR2 YSYEKL. This CDR3 has 18 amino acids. The junction had 15 bases not matched to a gene; V was cut back by 4 bases and J by 4 bases. In nucleotides, the CDR3 is TGCGCCAGCAGCCTCCTAGCGGGGGGCCACCTTACCTGGTACGAGCAGTACTTC. Its protein is CASSLLAGGHLTWYEQYF.

V gene TRBV5-8 combines with J gene TRBJ2-3; D call uncertain. Germline V gene lookup returns CDR1 SGHTS and CDR2 YDEGEE. The CDR3 covers 12 residues. V was shortened by 7 bases and J by 5 bases, with 11 bases between the two germline ends. The CDR3 bases are TGTGCCAGCCCTTGGGTTTTAGATACGCAGTATTTT. Translating it yields CASPWVLDTQYF.

V is TRBV6-5 and J is TRBJ2-5; TRBD1 matches at 9 bases. The CDR3 totals 15 residues. The germline V gene has CDR1 MNHEY and CDR2 SVGAGI. The ends lost 2 bases at V and 3 bases at J; junction bases unmatched: 4. CDR3 sequence: CASSYGGTGKETQYF. CDR3 nucleotides: TGTGCCAGCAGTTACGGAGGGACAGGGAAAGAGACCCAGTACTTC.

The gene calls are TRBV30 and TRBJ1-3; weak D call: TRBD1 (5 bases). The germline V gene has CDR1 GTSNPN and CDR2 SVGIG (reference sequence). The CDR3 extends over 15 amino acids. Trimming shortened V by 2 bases and J by 3 bases, and 14 bases separated the two germline ends. The CDR3 is CAWSLLSGSGNTIYF. The CDR3 DNA follows: TGTGCCTGGAGTCTTCTATCAGGGAGTGGAAACACCATATATTTT.

The chain is built from TRBV19 and TRBJ2-5, with D perhaps TRBD1 or TRBD2 (5 bases each). There are 12 residues in the CDR3. The V and J ends lost 4 bases and 5 bases respectively, with 8 bases between them. Germline lookup yields CDR1 LNHDA and CDR2 SQIVND (reference sequence). The CDR3 coding sequence is TGTGCCAGTAGTAGGGGGAGTGAGACCCAGTACTTC. Translating gives CASSRGSETQYF.

This clone was seen only a few times. The rearrangement uses TRBV7-9 and TRBJ2-7, with 8 bases aligning to TRBD1. V was clipped by 6 bases and J by 2 bases; unmatched bases: 3. The CDR3 loop spans 13 amino acids. The V gene's germline CDR1 is SEHNR and CDR2 FQNEAQ (reference sequence). The CDR3 loop reads CASSPRGPYEQYF. The CDR3 nucleotides are TGTGCCAGCAGTCCCAGGGGGCCCTACGAGCAGTACTTC.

CDR3 bases: TGTGCCAGCAGCTCTCGCCGACAGGGTTATAGCAATCAGCCCCAGCATTTT. Translation: CASSSRRQGYSNQPQHF. The chain carries TRBV5-6 and TRBJ1-5; 7 bases agree with TRBD1. This CDR3 region has 17 residues. The ends lost 3 bases at V and 0 bases at J; junction bases unmatched: 9. Germline CDR1 is SGHDT and CDR2 is YYEEEE.

V and J are TRBV11-2 and TRBJ2-2; 9 bases are shared with TRBD1. CDR3 length equals 15 residues. CDR1 is SGHAT, CDR2 FQNNGV, per germline. The V segment lost 5 bases and the J segment 3 bases; nucleotides outside the gene matches: 4. The CDR3 DNA is TGTGCCAGCAGCCTCCGGGACAGGGACACCGGGGAGCTGTTTTTT. This encodes CASSLRDRDTGELFF. Together with reference TRBV11-2 and TRBJ2-2, the CDR3 gives the full variable domain: EAGVAQSPRYKIIEKRQSVAFWCNPISGHATLYWYQQILGQGPKLLIQFQNNGVVDDSQLPKDRFSAERLKGVDSTLKIQPAKLEDSAVYLCASSLRDRDTGELFFGEGSRLTVL.

The chain recombines TRBV6-5 with TRBJ2-3, with D maybe TRBD2 (6 bases). Trimming took 5 bases from V and 11 from J, leaving 11 bases between them. The CDR3 sequence is 11 residues long. Germline loops: CDR1 MNHEY, CDR2 SVGAGI. This CDR3 reads CASSNQGGQYF. CDR3 DNA: TGTGCCAGCAGTAACCAGGGAGGGCAGTATTTT.